This T cell receptor (beta chain) comes out of a study of post-analysis software for immune sequencing data. Study conclusions and caveats: Patients showed TRBV5-6, TRBV5-1 and TRBV20-1 among a few TRBV segments more frequent than in controls.

Every TCR beta cDNA library bore unique molecular identifiers. TCRdb used MiXCR to reprocess the PCR reads, holding one entry per CDR3 protein. Found here are 450,000 or so distinct CDR3 sequences, around 40% of them singletons; the top ten hold 9.5% to 13%. Germline V gene data show CDR1 as DFQATT and CDR2 as SNEGSKA (reference sequence). V shed 5 bases and J 2 bases; nucleotides not matched to a gene: 14. The CDR3 consists of 17 residues. This clonotype was seen a few times. Its cognate antigen is unknown. Input material: blood. This clonotype was obtained from a girl aged 5-17 years with multiple sclerosis. The genes are TRBV20-1 and TRBJ2-3; the match to TRBD2 covers 9 bases. As DNA, the CDR3 is TGCAGTGCTGTCTTTAGGCGGGCTAGCGGGGTCACAGATACGCAGTATTTT. Translated: CSAVFRRASGVTDTQYF.